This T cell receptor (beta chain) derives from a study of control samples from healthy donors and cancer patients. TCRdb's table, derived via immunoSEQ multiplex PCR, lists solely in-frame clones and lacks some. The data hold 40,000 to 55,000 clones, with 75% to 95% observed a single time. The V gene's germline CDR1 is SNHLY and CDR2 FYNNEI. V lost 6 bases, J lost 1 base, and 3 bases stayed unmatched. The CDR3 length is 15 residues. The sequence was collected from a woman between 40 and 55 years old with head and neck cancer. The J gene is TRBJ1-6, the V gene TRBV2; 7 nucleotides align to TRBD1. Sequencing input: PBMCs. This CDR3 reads CASREDRSYNSPLHF. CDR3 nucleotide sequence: TGTGCCAGCAGGGAGGACAGGTCCTATAATTCACCCCTCCACTTT.